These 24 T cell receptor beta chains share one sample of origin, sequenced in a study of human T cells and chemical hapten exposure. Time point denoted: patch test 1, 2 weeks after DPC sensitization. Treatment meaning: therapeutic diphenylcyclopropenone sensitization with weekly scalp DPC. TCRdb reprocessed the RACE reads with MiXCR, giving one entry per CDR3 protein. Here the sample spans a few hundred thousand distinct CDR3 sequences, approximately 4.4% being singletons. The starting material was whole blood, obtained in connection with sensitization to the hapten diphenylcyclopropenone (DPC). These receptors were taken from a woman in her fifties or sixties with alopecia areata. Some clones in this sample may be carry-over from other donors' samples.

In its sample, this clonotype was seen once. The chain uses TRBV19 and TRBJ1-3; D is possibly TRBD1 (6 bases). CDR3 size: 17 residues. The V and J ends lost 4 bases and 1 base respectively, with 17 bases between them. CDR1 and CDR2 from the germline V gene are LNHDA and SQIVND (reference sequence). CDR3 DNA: TGTGCCAGTAGTAACCACCGGGACACTTCGTCTGGAAACACCATATATTTT. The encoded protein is CASSNHRDTSSGNTIYF. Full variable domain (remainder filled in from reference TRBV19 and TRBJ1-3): DGGITQSPKYLFRKEGQNVTLSCEQNLNHDAMYWYRQDPGQGLRLIYYSQIVNDFQKGDIAEGYSVSREKKESFPLTVTSAQKNPTAFYLCASSNHRDTSSGNTIYFGEGSWLTVV.

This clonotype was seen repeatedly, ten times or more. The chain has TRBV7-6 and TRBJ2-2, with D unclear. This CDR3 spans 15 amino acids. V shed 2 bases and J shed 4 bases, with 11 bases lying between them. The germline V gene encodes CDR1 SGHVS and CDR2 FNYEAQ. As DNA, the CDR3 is TGTGCCAGCAGCTTATCCTTAAAGATCACCGGGGAGCTGTTTTTT. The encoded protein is CASSLSLKITGELFF.

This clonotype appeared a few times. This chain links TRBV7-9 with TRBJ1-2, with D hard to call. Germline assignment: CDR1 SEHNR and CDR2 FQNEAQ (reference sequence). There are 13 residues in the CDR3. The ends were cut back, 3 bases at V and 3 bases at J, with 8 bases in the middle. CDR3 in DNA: TGTGCCAGCAGCTTGTCCGACCACTATGGCTACACCTTC. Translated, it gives CASSLSDHYGYTF.

CDR3 sequence: CASGSGTAFF. The CDR3 DNA follows: TGTGCCAGCGGCAGCGGGACGGCTTTCTTT. The chain couples TRBV12-3 or TRBV12-4 to TRBJ1-1; TRBD1 might be the D (5 bases). Trimming pared 8 bases from V and 11 bases from J, leaving 12 bases between. There are 10 residues in the CDR3.

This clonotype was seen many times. The CDR3 nucleotides read TGTGCCAGCAGTTCCAGGGAAAATCAGCCCCAGCATTTT. Encoded protein: CASSSRENQPQHF. The V and J genes are TRBV12-3 or TRBV12-4 and TRBJ1-5; D may be TRBD1 (5 bases). The CDR3 has 13 amino acids. The V end was cut by 4 bases, the J end by 4 bases, with 8 bases between.

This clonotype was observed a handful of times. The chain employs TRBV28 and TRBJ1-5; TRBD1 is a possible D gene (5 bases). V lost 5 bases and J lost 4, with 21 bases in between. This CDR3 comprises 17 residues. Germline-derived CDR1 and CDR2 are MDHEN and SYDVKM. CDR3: CASSPPRPGPSNQPQHF. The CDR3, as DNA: TGTGCCAGCAGTCCCCCTCGTCCGGGGCCCTCAAATCAGCCCCAGCATTTT.

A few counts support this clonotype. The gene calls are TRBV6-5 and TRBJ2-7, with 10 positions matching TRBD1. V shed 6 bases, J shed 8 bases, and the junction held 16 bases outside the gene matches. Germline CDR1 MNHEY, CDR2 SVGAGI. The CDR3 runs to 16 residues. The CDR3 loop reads CASRPPSGTGDFQQYF. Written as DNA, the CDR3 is TGTGCCAGCAGACCTCCGTCCGGGACAGGGGACTTTCAGCAGTACTTC.

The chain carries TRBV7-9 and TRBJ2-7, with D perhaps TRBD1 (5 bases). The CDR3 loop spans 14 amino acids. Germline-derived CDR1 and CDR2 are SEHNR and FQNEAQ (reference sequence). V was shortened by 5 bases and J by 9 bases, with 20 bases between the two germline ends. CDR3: CASSHPGNSDGQYF. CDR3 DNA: TGTGCCAGCAGCCACCCAGGGAATTCGGATGGGCAGTACTTC.

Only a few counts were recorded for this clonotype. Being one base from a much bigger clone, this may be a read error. The CDR3 region has the DNA TGTGCCAGCAGTTACAGGAGCAATCAGCCCCAGCATTTT. This translates into CASSYRSNQPQHF. This chain uses TRBV6-6 with TRBJ1-5; unclear D gene. Trimming pared 2 bases from V and 1 base from J, leaving 3 bases between. This CDR3 has 13 amino acids. Germline CDR1 MNHNY, CDR2 SVGAGI (reference sequence).

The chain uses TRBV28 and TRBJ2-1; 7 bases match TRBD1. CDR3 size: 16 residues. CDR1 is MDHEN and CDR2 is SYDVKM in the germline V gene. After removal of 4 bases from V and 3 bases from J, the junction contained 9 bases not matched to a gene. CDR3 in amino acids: CASSSYRGTLYNEQFF. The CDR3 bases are TGTGCCAGCAGTTCTTACAGGGGTACACTCTACAATGAGCAGTTCTTC.

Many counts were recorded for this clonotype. The CDR3 nucleotides are TGTGCCAGCAGTAGGATGCGACAGCCAAGCTCCTACGAGCAGTACTTC. Translating it yields CASSRMRQPSSYEQYF. This chain connects TRBV27 to TRBJ2-7; D is perhaps TRBD1 (5 bases). V lost 5 bases to trimming and J lost 0 bases, with 17 bases between them. Per the germline V gene, CDR1 is MNHEY and CDR2 is SMNVEV (reference sequence). The length of the CDR3 is 16 residues.

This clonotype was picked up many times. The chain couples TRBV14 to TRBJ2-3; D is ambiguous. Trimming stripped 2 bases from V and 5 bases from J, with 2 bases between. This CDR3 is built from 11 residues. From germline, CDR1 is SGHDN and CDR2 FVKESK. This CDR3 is CASSQLDTQYF. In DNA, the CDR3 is TGTGCCAGCAGCCAATTAGATACGCAGTATTTT.

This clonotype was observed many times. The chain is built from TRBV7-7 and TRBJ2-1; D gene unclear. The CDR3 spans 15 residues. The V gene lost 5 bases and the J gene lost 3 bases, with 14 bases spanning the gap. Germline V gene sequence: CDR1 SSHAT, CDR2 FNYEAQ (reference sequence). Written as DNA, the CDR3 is TGTGCCAGCAGCCCGGGCCAGAGTTTCTACAATGAGCAGTTCTTC. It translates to CASSPGQSFYNEQFF. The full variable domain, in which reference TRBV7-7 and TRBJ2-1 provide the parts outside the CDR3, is GAGVSQSPRYKVTKRGQDVTLRCDPISSHATLYWYQQALGQGPEFLTYFNYEAQPDKSGLPSDRFSAERPEGSISTLTIQRTEQRDSAMYRCASSPGQSFYNEQFFGPGTRLTVL.

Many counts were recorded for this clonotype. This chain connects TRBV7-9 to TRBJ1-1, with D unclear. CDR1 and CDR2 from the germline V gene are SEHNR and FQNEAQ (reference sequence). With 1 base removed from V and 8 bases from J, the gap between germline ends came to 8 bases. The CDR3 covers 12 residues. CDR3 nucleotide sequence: TGTGCCAGCAGCTTAGGAACAGCCGAAGCTTTCTTT. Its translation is CASSLGTAEAFF.

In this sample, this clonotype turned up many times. CDR3 DNA: TGTGCCAGCAGCTTGGAAGGCAGCCAAGTCTCCTACGAGCAGTACTTC. It translates to CASSLEGSQVSYEQYF. The V and J genes are TRBV5-6 and TRBJ2-7; D gene unclear. The CDR3 spans 16 residues. Trimming left V 0 bases short and J 0 bases short, with 13 bases between. CDR1 is SGHDT and CDR2 is YYEEEE in the germline V gene.

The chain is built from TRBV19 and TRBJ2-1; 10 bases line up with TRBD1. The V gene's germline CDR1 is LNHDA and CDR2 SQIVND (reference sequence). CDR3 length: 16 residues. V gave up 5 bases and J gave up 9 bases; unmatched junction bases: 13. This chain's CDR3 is CASSARDRGLEGEQFF. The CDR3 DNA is TGTGCCAGTAGTGCCCGGGACAGGGGATTAGAGGGTGAGCAGTTCTTC. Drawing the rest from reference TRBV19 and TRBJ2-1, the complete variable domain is DGGITQSPKYLFRKEGQNVTLSCEQNLNHDAMYWYRQDPGQGLRLIYYSQIVNDFQKGDIAEGYSVSREKKESFPLTVTSAQKNPTAFYLCASSARDRGLEGEQFFGPGTRLTVL.

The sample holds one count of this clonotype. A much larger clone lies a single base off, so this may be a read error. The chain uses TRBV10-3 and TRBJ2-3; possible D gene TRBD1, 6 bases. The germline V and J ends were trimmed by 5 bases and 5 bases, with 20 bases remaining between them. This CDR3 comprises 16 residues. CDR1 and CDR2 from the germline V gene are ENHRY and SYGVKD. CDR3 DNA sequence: TGTGCCATCAGTTGTCCAACAGGGATATGCATAGATACGCAGTATTTT. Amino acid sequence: CAISCPTGICIDTQYF.

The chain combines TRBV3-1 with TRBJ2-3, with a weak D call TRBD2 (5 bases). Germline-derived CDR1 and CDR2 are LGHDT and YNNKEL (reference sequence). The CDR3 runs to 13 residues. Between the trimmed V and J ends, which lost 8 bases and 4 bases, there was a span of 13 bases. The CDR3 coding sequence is TGTGCCAGCGTCCCTCCCGGGGCAGATACGCAGTATTTT. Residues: CASVPPGADTQYF.

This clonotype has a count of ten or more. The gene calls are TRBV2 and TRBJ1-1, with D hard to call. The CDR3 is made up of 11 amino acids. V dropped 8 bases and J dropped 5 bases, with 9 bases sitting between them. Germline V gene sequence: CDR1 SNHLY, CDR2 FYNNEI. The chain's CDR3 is CASRYPTEAFF. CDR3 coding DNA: TGTGCCAGCCGCTACCCTACTGAAGCTTTCTTT.

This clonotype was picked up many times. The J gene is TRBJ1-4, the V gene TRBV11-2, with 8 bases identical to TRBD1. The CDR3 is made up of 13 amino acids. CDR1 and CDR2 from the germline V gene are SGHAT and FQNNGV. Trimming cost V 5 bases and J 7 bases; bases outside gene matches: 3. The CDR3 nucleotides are TGTGCCAGCAGCCTACAGGGGGGTGAAAAACTGTTTTTT. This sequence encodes CASSLQGGEKLFF.

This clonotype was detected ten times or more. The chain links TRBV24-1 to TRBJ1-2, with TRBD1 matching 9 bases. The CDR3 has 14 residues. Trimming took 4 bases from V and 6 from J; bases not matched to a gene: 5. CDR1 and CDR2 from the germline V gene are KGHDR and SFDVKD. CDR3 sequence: CATSETGGRDGYTF. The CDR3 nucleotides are TGTGCCACCAGTGAAACAGGGGGCAGGGATGGCTACACCTTC.

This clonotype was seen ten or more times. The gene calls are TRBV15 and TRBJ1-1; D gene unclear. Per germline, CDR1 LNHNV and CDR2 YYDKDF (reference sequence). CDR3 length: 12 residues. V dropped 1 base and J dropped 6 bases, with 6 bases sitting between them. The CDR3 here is CATSRVGAEAFF. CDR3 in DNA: TGTGCCACCAGCAGAGTCGGGGCTGAAGCTTTCTTT.

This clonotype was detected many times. For the CDR3, the DNA is TGTGCCTGGAGTACCCCCGACACTAGTGGCTACACCTTC. Protein: CAWSTPDTSGYTF. This rearrangement joins TRBV30 to TRBJ1-2; no reliable D call. The CDR3 spans 13 residues. In germline, CDR1 is GTSNPN, CDR2 SVGIG (reference sequence). Trimming left V 2 bases short and J 7 bases short, with 14 bases between.

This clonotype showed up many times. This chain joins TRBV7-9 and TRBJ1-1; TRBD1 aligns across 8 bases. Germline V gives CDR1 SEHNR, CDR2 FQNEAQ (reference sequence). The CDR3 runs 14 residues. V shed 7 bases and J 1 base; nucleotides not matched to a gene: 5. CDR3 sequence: CASNPGQGNTEAFF. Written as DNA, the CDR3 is TGTGCCAGCAACCCTGGACAGGGGAACACTGAAGCTTTCTTT.